The 26 T cell receptor beta chains below were found in one sample sequenced in a study of T cell repertoires in cytomegalovirus infection. MiXCR was run by TCRdb on the reads, yielding one entry per CDR3 protein. The table has some 280,000 distinct CDR3 sequences, roughly 15% seen once; the top ten hold roughly 8.7%. The source material was PBMCs. The receptors derive from a human donor in good health (CMV status not recorded). Some clones in this sample may be carry-over from other donors' samples.

The sample holds many counts of this clonotype. CDR3 sequence (DNA): TGTGCCAGTCGAAGCCTAGGGGAGGCCGGGGAGCTGTTTTTT. This gives the protein CASRSLGEAGELFF. This rearrangement joins TRBV6-1 to TRBJ2-2; TRBD2 might be the D (6 bases). This CDR3 is 14 amino acids long. Germline V CDR1 and CDR2: MNHNS, SASEGT. V shed 9 bases and J shed 6 bases, with 17 bases lying between them.

CDR3 bases: TGCGCCAGCAGTATAGGGGGGGCCATCATTGAGCAGTTCTTC. Translated: CASSIGGAIIEQFF. V gene TRBV5-1 combines with J gene TRBJ2-1; D is perhaps TRBD2 (7 bases). Germline CDR1 and CDR2: SGHRS and YFSETQ. The germline V and J ends were trimmed by 5 bases and 9 bases, with 18 bases remaining between them. There are 14 residues in the CDR3. The full variable domain, completed using reference TRBV5-1 and TRBJ2-1, is KAGVTQTPRYLIKTRGQQVTLSCSPISGHRSVSWYQQTPGQGLQFLFEYFSETQRNKGNFPGRFSGRQFSNSRSEMNVSTLELGDSALYLCASSIGGAIIEQFFGPGTRLTVL.

On this clonotype itself: Compared with germline, one end of the junction differs, possibly owing to a read error. CDR3 nucleotide sequence: TGTGCCAGTAATTCTTGGGACAGGGGCCATAGTAACTATAGCTACACCTTC. It codes for CASNSWDRGHSNYSYTF. The chain recombines TRBV19 with TRBJ1-2; 10 bases match TRBD1. The CDR3 loop spans 17 amino acids. Germline CDR1 LNHDA, CDR2 SQIVND (reference sequence).

The chain couples TRBV20-1 to TRBJ1-4, with D perhaps TRBD1 (5 bases). The CDR3 has 13 amino acids. Germline CDR1 reads DFQATT; CDR2 reads SNEGSKA (reference sequence). The CDR3 region has the DNA TGCAGCCCGACGGAGGGGCCGGGGGAAAAACTGTTTTTT. Translated: CSPTEGPGEKLFF.

This clonotype was seen many times. The rearrangement links TRBV7-2 to TRBJ2-7, with D tentatively TRBD1 (6 bases). The CDR3 runs to 13 residues. Germline V gene data show CDR1 as SGHTA and CDR2 as FQGNSA. V was clipped by 5 bases and J by 7 bases, with 15 bases between them. DNA of the CDR3: TGTGCCAGCAGCATAAGACAGGTGGGGGAGCAGTACTTC. Its translation is CASSIRQVGEQYF.

The sample holds a few counts of this clonotype. This chain joins TRBV7-2 and TRBJ2-7; tentatively, D is TRBD1 or TRBD2 (5 bases each). Trimming shortened V by 3 bases and J by 7 bases, and 19 bases separated the two germline ends. Germline V gene lookup returns CDR1 SGHTA and CDR2 FQGNSA. The length of the CDR3 is 15 residues. CDR3 bases: TGTGCCAGCAGCTTCTCGGGACCGAGTGATCGGGAGCAGTACTTC. It codes for CASSFSGPSDREQYF.

This clonotype was picked up a small number of times. The V call is TRBV5-5, the J call TRBJ1-1; D perhaps matches TRBD1 (6 bases). V lost 5 bases and J lost 3, with 8 bases in between. The CDR3 extends over 12 amino acids. Germline CDR1 SGHKS, CDR2 YYEKEE (reference sequence). The DNA for the CDR3 is TGTGCCAGCAGTAGGACAGACACTGAAGCTTTCTTT. As protein: CASSRTDTEAFF.

Regarding this clonotype: A much larger clone is a single base away; this may be a read error. The chain uses TRBV6-2 or TRBV6-3 and TRBJ2-1; D not resolved. Germline assignment: CDR1 MNHEY and CDR2 SVGEGT. The CDR3 runs 13 residues. The CDR3 DNA follows: TGTGCCAGCAGTTTTGAGGCGTACAATGAGCTGTTCTTC. It translates to CASSFEAYNELFF.

V and J are TRBV7-4 and TRBJ2-7; weak D call: TRBD1 (6 bases). The CDR3 has 16 amino acids. Germline V gene data show CDR1 as SGHVT and CDR2 as SQSDAQ. The V end was cut by 2 bases, the J end by 6 bases, with 20 bases between. The CDR3 loop reads CASSLRQAGFLPEQYF. The CDR3 DNA is TGTGCCAGCAGCTTAAGACAGGCCGGCTTTTTACCCGAGCAGTACTTC. Full variable domain (remainder filled in from reference TRBV7-4 and TRBJ2-7): GAGVSQSPRYKVAKRGRDVALRCDSISGHVTLYWYRQTLGQGSEVLTYSQSDAQRDKSGRPSGRFSAERPERSVSTLKIQRTEQGDSAVYLCASSLRQAGFLPEQYFGPGTRLTVT.

This sequence joins TRBV29-1 and TRBJ1-1; 12 bases match TRBD1. The CDR3 has 13 amino acids. From germline, CDR1 is SQVTM and CDR2 ANQGSEA. V lost 6 bases and J lost 8; bases outside the gene matches: 7. DNA of the CDR3: TGCAGCGTGTGGGGACAGGGGGCGCGGGAAGCTTTCTTT. Translating gives CSVWGQGAREAFF.

This clonotype has only one observation. In DNA form, the CDR3 reads TGTGCCAGCTCGCCGAGTGCGTGGACAGGGGTCAAAGAGACCCAGTACTTC. Encoded protein: CASSPSAWTGVKETQYF. This chain joins TRBV18 and TRBJ2-5, with 9 bases fitting TRBD1. Trimming took 6 bases from V and 3 from J; bases not matched to a gene: 14. The CDR3 extends over 17 amino acids. CDR1 is KGHSH and CDR2 is LQKENI in the germline V gene.

V gene TRBV7-9 combines with J gene TRBJ1-6, with D perhaps TRBD1 (5 bases). V lost 1 base, J lost 10 bases, and 17 bases lay in between. The CDR3 has 16 residues. The germline gives CDR1 SEHNR, CDR2 FQNEAQ (reference sequence). The CDR3 nucleotides read TGTGCCAGCAGCTTAGGCCGTGGCAGGGCTCGGTCACCCCTCCACTTT. It encodes CASSLGRGRARSPLHF.

This chain uses TRBV19 with TRBJ2-1, with TRBD2 as a possible D gene (5 bases). CDR1 is LNHDA, CDR2 SQIVND, per germline (reference sequence). Trimming stripped 0 bases from V and 5 bases from J, with 8 bases between. CDR3 length equals 14 residues. CDR3 protein: CASSIEGVNNEQFF. The CDR3 region has the DNA TGTGCCAGTAGTATAGAGGGAGTGAACAATGAGCAGTTCTTC.

This clonotype was detected many times. This CDR3 is CASSPGRRPPEAFF. In nucleotides, the CDR3 is TGTGCCAGCAGCCCAGGACGCCGACCCCCTGAAGCTTTCTTT. The chain links TRBV7-8 to TRBJ1-1; no firm D call. The CDR3 covers 14 residues. Trimming stripped 5 bases from V and 6 bases from J, with 16 bases between. Looked up from germline, CDR1 is SGHVS and CDR2 is FQNEAQ.

In its sample, this clonotype was seen many times. The chain has TRBV7-2 and TRBJ2-7; TRBD2 is a possible D gene (6 bases). V was clipped by 2 bases and J by 4 bases, with 12 bases between them. The V gene's germline CDR1 is SGHTA and CDR2 FQGNSA. The CDR3 covers 14 residues. The CDR3 nucleotides read TGTGCCAGCAGCTTAATGTTAGGAGGGTACGAGCAGTACTTC. This encodes CASSLMLGGYEQYF.

At least ten counts were recorded for this clonotype. This chain joins TRBV6-1 and TRBJ1-1, with D tentatively TRBD1 (5 bases). This CDR3 has 14 amino acids. Germline assignment: CDR1 MNHNS and CDR2 SASEGT. The V and J ends lost 5 bases and 1 base respectively, with 11 bases between them. The DNA of the CDR3 is TGTGCCAGCAGTTCAGGGAATCCGAACACTGAAGCTTTCTTT. Its protein product is CASSSGNPNTEAFF.

The sample holds many counts of this clonotype. V and J are TRBV7-2 and TRBJ1-1, with a tentative D call TRBD1 (6 bases). This CDR3 spans 17 amino acids. V shed 6 bases and J shed 2 bases, with 22 bases lying between them. CDR1 and CDR2 (germline): SGHTA, FQGNSA. The CDR3 sequence is CASRIATGGGGNTEAFF. CDR3 DNA sequence: TGTGCCAGCAGGATCGCTACGGGAGGAGGGGGAAACACTGAAGCTTTCTTT.

A word on this clonotype: One junction end does not reproduce the germline sequence, and a read error may be involved. This chain joins TRBV4-3 and TRBJ1-1, with 9 bases aligning to TRBD1. This CDR3 comprises 14 residues. From germline, CDR1 is LGHNA and CDR2 YSLEER. DNA for the CDR3: TGCGCCTGCAGCCTCAAGGACAGGGGAACTGAAGCTTTCTTT. Its translation is CACSLKDRGTEAFF.

The gene calls are TRBV7-9 and TRBJ1-4; the D is unclear. Trimming took off 0 bases at V and 2 bases at J, with 7 bases between the two ends. The germline gives CDR1 SEHNR, CDR2 FQNEAQ (reference sequence). The CDR3 extends over 15 amino acids. This chain's CDR3 is CASSLAPRTNEKLFF. The CDR3 nucleotides read TGTGCCAGCAGCTTAGCCCCCAGGACTAATGAAAAACTGTTTTTT.

This chain links TRBV11-2 with TRBJ1-1, with TRBD1 matching 8 bases. The CDR3 contains 14 residues. With 2 bases clipped from V and 5 bases from J, the junction kept 4 bases outside the gene matches. Germline assignment: CDR1 SGHAT and CDR2 FQNNGV. CDR3 in amino acids: CASSLWTGRTEAFF. The CDR3 DNA sequence: TGTGCCAGCAGCTTATGGACAGGGCGAACTGAAGCTTTCTTT.

Comments on this clonotype: A junction end diverges from the germline sequence, so it may reflect a read error. J is TRBJ1-2 and V is TRBV12-3 or TRBV12-4, with TRBD1 matching 7 bases. This CDR3 is 14 amino acids long. The CDR3 sequence: CASSNPGQSYGYTF. The DNA for the CDR3 is TGCGCCAGCAGTAACCCGGGACAGTCCTATGGCTACACCTTC.

In its sample, this clonotype was seen a few times. The V and J genes are TRBV4-2 and TRBJ2-2, with a possible D match to TRBD1 (6 bases). Germline V lookup: CDR1 LGHNA, CDR2 YNFKEQ. Trimming cost V 3 bases and J 6 bases, with 17 bases left between them. The CDR3 is 16 residues long. CDR3 sequence (DNA): TGTGCCAGCAGCCAGGAGGACAGCCTGGACGCCGGGGAGCTGTTTTTT. Translating it yields CASSQEDSLDAGELFF.

This clonotype was observed at least ten times. The CDR3 region is CASSQDGTGLSYNEQFF. Here the CDR3 DNA reads TGCGCCAGCAGCCAAGATGGAACAGGACTCTCCTACAATGAGCAGTTCTTC. The chain uses TRBV4-1 and TRBJ2-1; possibly TRBD1 or TRBD2 for D (5 bases each). CDR3 length: 17 residues. The germline V and J ends were trimmed by 0 bases and 0 bases, with 12 bases remaining between them. In germline, CDR1 is MGHRA, CDR2 YSYEKL.

The chain recombines TRBV19 with TRBJ2-7, with 9 bases lining up with TRBD1. There are 15 residues in the CDR3. Germline V CDR1 and CDR2: LNHDA, SQIVND (reference sequence). After removal of 4 bases from V and 0 bases from J, the junction contained 4 bases not matched to a gene. The chain's CDR3 is CASSRRQGDSYEQYF. For the CDR3, the DNA is TGTGCCAGTAGTAGAAGACAGGGGGACTCCTACGAGCAGTACTTC.

In its sample, this clonotype was seen many times. The V call is TRBV6-2 or TRBV6-3, the J call TRBJ2-5; 8 nucleotides match TRBD2. Germline trimming cut 6 bases from V and 7 bases from J; bases unmatched to any gene: 10. Looked up from germline, CDR1 is MNHEY and CDR2 is SVGEGT. The CDR3 covers 14 residues. CDR3 sequence reads: CASRSGGALGTQYF. In DNA, the CDR3 is TGTGCCAGCAGAAGCGGGGGCGCCTTAGGGACCCAGTACTTC.

The V and J genes are TRBV18 and TRBJ2-7; unclear D gene. The germline gives CDR1 KGHSH, CDR2 LQKENI. V was shortened by 3 bases and J by 2 bases, with 23 bases between the two germline ends. CDR3 length: 18 residues. CDR3 sequence: CASSPVQQSSFRAYEQYF. The CDR3 DNA sequence: TGTGCCAGCTCACCGGTGCAGCAGTCTTCCTTCCGGGCCTACGAGCAGTACTTC. Together with reference TRBV18 and TRBJ2-7, the CDR3 gives the full variable domain: NAGVMQNPRHLVRRRGQEARLRCSPMKGHSHVYWYRQLPEEGLKFMVYLQKENIIDESGMPKERFSAEFPKEGPSILRIQQVVRGDSAAYFCASSPVQQSSFRAYEQYFGPGTRLTVT.